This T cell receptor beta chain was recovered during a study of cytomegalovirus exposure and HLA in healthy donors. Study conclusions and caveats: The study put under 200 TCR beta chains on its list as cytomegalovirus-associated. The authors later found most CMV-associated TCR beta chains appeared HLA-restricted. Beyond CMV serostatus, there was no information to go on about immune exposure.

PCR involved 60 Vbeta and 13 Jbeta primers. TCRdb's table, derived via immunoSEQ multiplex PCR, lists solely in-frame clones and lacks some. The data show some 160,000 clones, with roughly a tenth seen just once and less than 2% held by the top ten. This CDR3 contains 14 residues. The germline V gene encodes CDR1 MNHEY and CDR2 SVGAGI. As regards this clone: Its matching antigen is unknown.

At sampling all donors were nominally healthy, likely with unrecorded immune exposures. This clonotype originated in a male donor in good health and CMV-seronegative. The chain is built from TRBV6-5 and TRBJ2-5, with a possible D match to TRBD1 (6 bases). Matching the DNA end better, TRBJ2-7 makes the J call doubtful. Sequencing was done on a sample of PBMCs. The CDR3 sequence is CASISPGRGNEQYF. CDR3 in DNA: TGTGCCAGCATCTCCCCGGGCAGGGGCAACGAGCAGTACTTC.